What follows is one TCR beta chain and its context. Its specificity is not known. The data were taken from a study of cytomegalovirus exposure and HLA in healthy donors. Study conclusions and caveats: Later on, an analysis found that several of the most significant clusters appeared to be linked to common viral pathogens, which included parvovirus B19. Associated with HLA alleles at 0.05 false discovery rate in a later analysis were 16,951 TCR beta sequences.

The PCR made use of 60 Vbeta and 13 Jbeta primers. TCRdb's table, derived via immunoSEQ multiplex PCR, lists solely in-frame clones and lacks some. Among about 130,000 clones, 60% to 75% were seen once, and the ten largest hold under 2%. Germline V CDR1 and CDR2: SGHAT, FQNNGV. The CDR3 sequence is 16 residues long. After removal of 5 bases from V and 9 bases from J, the junction contained 11 bases not matched to a gene. The study sampled nominally healthy donors, though unrecorded immune exposures were likely. The sequencing sample was made of PBMCs. The rearrangement links TRBV11-2 to TRBJ2-1; 12 bases fit TRBD2. This sequence originates from a human donor in good health. For the CDR3, the DNA is TGTGCCAGCAGCCAACTACGGGGACTAGCGGGCCGTGAGCAGTTCTTC. Its translation: CASSQLRGLAGREQFF.